The T cell receptor (beta chain) under discussion was sequenced for a study of cytomegalovirus exposure and HLA in healthy donors. Germline V gives CDR1 MNHEY, CDR2 SMNVEV (reference sequence). The CDR3 is 15 residues long. J gave up 5 bases and V 4 bases, and 5 bases lay outside the gene matches. PCR used 60 Vbeta primers and 13 Jbeta primers. Libraries were prepared by immunoSEQ multiplex PCR; TCRdb keeps only in-frame clonotypes and omits some of them. In the table there are about 130,000 clones, approximately 83% of which are singletons. This chain uses TRBV27 with TRBJ2-2; 9 bases map to TRBD2. This clonotype originated in a girl aged 2-10 years in good health and CMV-seronegative. Material: PBMCs. CDR3 region: CASSWAGGPTGELFF. For the CDR3, the DNA is TGTGCCAGCAGTTGGGCGGGAGGGCCTACCGGGGAGCTGTTTTTT.